This entry lists 24 T cell receptor beta chains sequenced from one sample in a study of PD-1 blockade in classical Hodgkin lymphoma (TCRdb year 2020). The time point label, as the study defines it: cycle 4 day 1 (C4D1), after 5 to 7 weeks of nivolumab. Every trial patient had relapsed following autologous stem cell transplantation, and prior brentuximab vedotin exposure was what differed among cohorts A, B and C. The library was made by the immunoSEQ multiplex PCR assay. Entries here come from immuneACCESS through TCRdb and include only in-frame sequences with V and J called. Some clones fail to appear in such tables; in the studies checked, an unresolved V gene covers under half of the shortfall, and the cause of the remainder is unknown. Present in this sample are about 90,000 clones, about nine tenths of which were seen just once. The top ten hold around 3% of the sample. Sequenced here: peripheral blood mononuclear cells (PBMCs), sampled before the fourth cycle of nivolumab. These receptors were collected from a human donor with classical Hodgkin lymphoma.

The genes are TRBV7-8 and TRBJ2-2, with TRBD1 matching over 7 bases. After removal of 5 bases from V and 5 bases from J, the junction contained 2 bases not matched to a gene. Germline V gene sequence: CDR1 SGHVS, CDR2 FQNEAQ. This CDR3 spans 13 amino acids. CDR3 in DNA: TGTGCCAGCAGCGTACAGGGGACCGGGGAGCTGTTTTTT. Residues: CASSVQGTGELFF.

This clone was counted once. This chain joins TRBV5-1 and TRBJ2-2; no clear D. This CDR3 contains 14 residues. The ends were cut back, 0 bases at V and 6 bases at J, with 9 bases in the middle. CDR1 is SGHRS, CDR2 YFSETQ, per germline. The CDR3 spells CASSLDHVAGELFF. DNA of the CDR3: TGCGCCAGCAGCTTGGACCACGTTGCCGGGGAGCTGTTTTTT.

V and J are TRBV27 and TRBJ2-7, with TRBD1 matching 9 bases. V shed 5 bases and J 3 bases; nucleotides not matched to a gene: 5. This CDR3 region has 14 residues. The germline CDR1 and CDR2 sequences are MNHEY and SMNVEV (reference sequence). CDR3 region: CASSPAGQGYEQYF. Written as DNA, the CDR3 is TGTGCCAGCAGTCCTGCGGGACAGGGCTACGAGCAGTACTTC.

This chain connects TRBV27 to TRBJ2-3; 8 nucleotides line up with TRBD1. J was trimmed by 3 bases and V by 5 bases; bases with no gene match: 10. The CDR3 runs to 16 residues. Per the germline V gene, CDR1 is MNHEY and CDR2 is SMNVEV (reference sequence). The CDR3 protein is CASSPAGGRGTDTQYF. The CDR3, as DNA: TGTGCCAGCAGTCCCGCAGGGGGCAGGGGAACAGATACGCAGTATTTT.

The chain is built from TRBV9 and TRBJ2-7; perhaps D is TRBD1 or TRBD2 (5 bases each). Looked up from germline, CDR1 is SGDLS and CDR2 is YYNGEE. V was pared by 0 bases and J by 7 bases, with 8 bases between. The CDR3 is 12 residues long. The DNA of the CDR3 is TGTGCCAGCAGCGTAGTTGGGGGTGAGCAGTACTTC. Translation: CASSVVGGEQYF.

The V gene is TRBV30, the J gene TRBJ1-2; D perhaps matches TRBD1 (5 bases). The CDR3 is made up of 14 amino acids. Per the germline V gene, CDR1 is GTSNPN and CDR2 is SVGIG (reference sequence). V was clipped by 0 bases and J by 3 bases, with 11 bases between them. CDR3 loop: CAWSVPGWDYGYTF. The CDR3 bases are TGTGCCTGGAGTGTACCAGGGTGGGACTATGGCTACACCTTC.

This chain joins TRBV30 and TRBJ1-5; D remains ambiguous. The CDR3 runs 14 residues. Germline assignment: CDR1 GTSNPN and CDR2 SVGIG (reference sequence). V lost 0 bases to trimming and J lost 3 bases, with 9 bases between them. The CDR3 bases are TGTGCCTGGAGTGTACTAACCCTCAATCAGCCCCAGCATTTT. Translation: CAWSVLTLNQPQHF.

The rearrangement uses TRBV7-6 and TRBJ2-7; D possibly corresponds to TRBD2 (6 bases). Germline V lookup: CDR1 SGHVS, CDR2 FNYEAQ. The V end lost 5 bases, the J end lost 2 bases, and 19 bases lay between the germline ends. The CDR3 covers 16 residues. The CDR3 sequence: CASSAALEGFPYEQYF. The CDR3 DNA reads TGTGCCAGCAGCGCCGCTTTGGAGGGATTTCCCTACGAGCAGTACTTC.

The V call is TRBV30, the J call TRBJ1-6; 9 nucleotides align to TRBD1. Germline V gene sequence: CDR1 GTSNPN, CDR2 SVGIG (reference sequence). The CDR3 runs to 14 residues. V was pared by 5 bases and J by 9 bases, with 8 bases of the junction left unmatched. DNA of the CDR3: TGTGCCTGGGGGGGACAGGGAAGTTTTTCACCCCTCCACTTT. Encoded protein: CAWGGQGSFSPLHF.

The rearrangement uses TRBV6-6 and TRBJ1-4, with D unclear. The germline CDR1 and CDR2 sequences are MNHNY and SVGAGI (reference sequence). Trimming removed 6 bases at V and 5 bases at J, with 13 bases between. The CDR3 runs 14 residues. The CDR3 loop is CASSPRGGNEKLFF. CDR3 in DNA: TGTGCCAGCAGCCCACGAGGAGGGAATGAAAAACTGTTTTTT.

This sequence joins TRBV29-1 and TRBJ1-1; maybe TRBD1 (6 bases). The CDR3 consists of 14 residues. CDR1 is SQVTM and CDR2 is ANQGSEA in the germline V gene. The ends were cut back, 3 bases at V and 4 bases at J, with 15 bases in the middle. DNA for the CDR3: TGCAGCGTTGATGGCAGGGGAGGTAGCACTGAAGCTTTCTTT. Encoded protein: CSVDGRGGSTEAFF.

The chain's CDR3 is CAIRRTAATEAFF. CDR3 coding DNA: TGTGCCATCAGACGGACAGCCGCCACTGAAGCTTTCTTT. The chain uses TRBV10-3 and TRBJ1-1, with D maybe TRBD1 (6 bases). This CDR3 has 13 residues. Per germline, CDR1 ENHRY and CDR2 SYGVKD. Trimming removed 6 bases from V and 4 bases from J, with 12 bases in between.

This clone has just one count. V gene TRBV4-1 combines with J gene TRBJ2-6, with 8 bases that match TRBD1. Per the germline V gene, CDR1 is MGHRA and CDR2 is YSYEKL. The length of the CDR3 is 17 residues. Losses at the gene ends were 4 bases for V and 0 bases for J; bases not matched to a gene: 5. The CDR3 DNA follows: TGCGCCAGCAGCCGGGGGGACAGGCGCTCTGGGGCCAACGTCCTGACTTTC. Its protein product is CASSRGDRRSGANVLTF.

V and J are TRBV7-6 and TRBJ1-5; D is undetermined. This CDR3 region has 13 residues. Germline CDR1 is SGHVS and CDR2 is FNYEAQ. V was clipped by 1 base and J by 6 bases, with 7 bases between them. The CDR3 nucleotides are TGTGCCAGCAGCTTAGATCGGGTTCAGCCCCAGCATTTT. Translating it yields CASSLDRVQPQHF. Full variable domain (missing parts from reference TRBV7-6 and TRBJ1-5): GAGVSQSPRYKVTKRGQDVALRCDPISGHVSLYWYRQALGQGPEFLTYFNYEAQQDKSGLPNDRFSAERPEGSISTLTIQRTEQRDSAMYRCASSLDRVQPQHFGDGTRLSIL.

This clone was detected once. This rearrangement joins TRBV30 to TRBJ1-4; no firm D call. From germline, CDR1 is GTSNPN and CDR2 SVGIG (reference sequence). This CDR3 is 15 amino acids long. V lost 5 bases and J 7 bases, leaving 20 bases between the germline ends. The CDR3 sequence is CAWGDGWGGGEKLFF. Written as DNA, the CDR3 is TGTGCCTGGGGAGACGGTTGGGGTGGCGGTGAAAAACTGTTTTTT. The full variable domain, rest sourced from reference TRBV30 and TRBJ1-4, is SQTIHQWPATLVQPVGSPLSLECTVEGTSNPNLYWYRQAAGRGLQLLFYSVGIGQISSEVPQNLSASRPQDRQFILSSKKLLLSDSGFYLCAWGDGWGGGEKLFFGSGTQLSVL.

The rearrangement uses TRBV13 and TRBJ2-3; D remains ambiguous. The CDR3 is 13 amino acids. Looked up from germline, CDR1 is PRHDT and CDR2 is FYEKMQ (reference sequence). V was trimmed by 7 bases and J by 0 bases, leaving 8 bases between them. CDR3 sequence reads: CASTQDSTDTQYF. The CDR3 region has the DNA TGTGCCAGCACGCAGGATAGCACAGATACGCAGTATTTT.

This chain uses TRBV4-3 with TRBJ1-3; D ambiguous. The CDR3 has 17 residues. In germline, CDR1 is LGHNA, CDR2 YSLEER. V lost 0 bases, J lost 0 bases, and 12 bases lay in between. CDR3 in DNA: TGCGCCAGCAGCCAAGATGAGGCAGACTACTCTGGAAACACCATATATTTT. Protein: CASSQDEADYSGNTIYF.

As to this clone: Other nucleotide sequences in the sample specify the same CDR3. The V gene is TRBV7-2, the J gene TRBJ1-1; 7 bases are shared with TRBD1. The CDR3 is made up of 15 amino acids. J gave up 1 base and V 5 bases, and 7 bases lay outside the gene matches. CDR1 and CDR2 (germline): SGHTA, FQGNSA. CDR3 loop: CASSPRQGSNTEAFF. The CDR3 DNA sequence: TGTGCCAGCAGCCCCAGACAGGGATCGAACACTGAAGCTTTCTTT.

This clone was detected only once. This CDR3 is CASSVPRGGAGTDTQYF. The CDR3 DNA sequence: TGTGCCAGCAGCGTACCTCGGGGGGGGGCAGGCACAGATACGCAGTATTTT. The chain is built from TRBV9 and TRBJ2-3; 8 bases fit TRBD2. Trimming at V came to 1 base and at J to 1 base, leaving 8 bases not matched to a gene. The germline V gene encodes CDR1 SGDLS and CDR2 YYNGEE. CDR3 length equals 17 residues.

The V gene is TRBV2, the J gene TRBJ2-3; perhaps TRBD2 as D (5 bases). Germline CDR1 SNHLY, CDR2 FYNNEI. V lost 6 bases, J lost 0 bases, and 7 bases lay in between. The CDR3 spans 13 residues. The CDR3 nucleotides read TGTGCCAGCAGGGGAGCTAGCACAGATACGCAGTATTTT. Protein product: CASRGASTDTQYF.

This clone turned up a few times. The chain links TRBV19 to TRBJ1-2, with 10 bases identical to TRBD1. This CDR3 spans 16 amino acids. The V and J ends lost 4 bases and 4 bases, in that order; junction bases with no gene match: 9. Germline CDR1 and CDR2: LNHDA and SQIVND (reference sequence). The CDR3 region has the DNA TGTGCCAGTAGTACTCGTGGGACAGGGGTAATCTATGGCTACACCTTC. This encodes CASSTRGTGVIYGYTF.

The chain carries TRBV18 and TRBJ2-7; D might be TRBD1 or TRBD2, each matching 5 bases. CDR1 and CDR2 from the germline V gene are KGHSH and LQKENI. This CDR3 region has 13 residues. The ends were cut back, 5 bases at V and 2 bases at J, with 10 bases in the middle. The CDR3, as DNA: TGTGCCAGCTCAACCGGGGCCGCCTACGAGCAGTACTTC. Encoded protein: CASSTGAAYEQYF.

The chain recombines TRBV7-8 with TRBJ1-5, with a possible D match to TRBD1 (6 bases). V lost 5 bases and J 5 bases, leaving 16 bases between the germline ends. Germline CDR1 SGHVS, CDR2 FQNEAQ. This CDR3 is 15 amino acids long. The CDR3 nucleotides are TGTGCCAGCAGCCCACGAGGAGGGGGGGATCAGCCCCAGCATTTT. Translated: CASSPRGGGDQPQHF.

The chain joins TRBV4-3 to TRBJ2-7; TRBD1 agrees at 7 bases. Germline CDR1 reads LGHNA; CDR2 reads YSLEER. The ends lost 1 base at V and 2 bases at J; junction bases unmatched: 2. The length of the CDR3 is 14 residues. Here the CDR3 reads CASSQGTGPYEQYF. The CDR3 bases are TGCGCCAGCAGCCAAGGGACAGGTCCCTACGAGCAGTACTTC.